This note documents a single TCR beta chain sequence. The record originates from a study of shared T cell receptors in the human thymus. Germline V gives CDR1 SGHTA, CDR2 FQGNSA. Trimming left V 5 bases short and J 4 bases short, with 20 bases between. The CDR3 consists of 17 residues. The protocol was immunoSEQ multiplex PCR, while the TCRdb copy is restricted to in-frame clones and leaves out a portion. Among about 730,000 clones listed, 80% to 90% were seen once. The same specimen was also included in a second study, on human thymus T cells.

V gene TRBV7-2 combines with J gene TRBJ1-4; possibly TRBD1 for D (6 bases). The sequenced sample was thymocytes. This receptor was identified in a girl in the first two years of life with a congenital heart defect. The DNA for the CDR3 is TGTGCCAGCAGCCATACAGGGAGCCCGAGATATAATGAAAAACTGTTTTTT. It encodes CASSHTGSPRYNEKLFF.